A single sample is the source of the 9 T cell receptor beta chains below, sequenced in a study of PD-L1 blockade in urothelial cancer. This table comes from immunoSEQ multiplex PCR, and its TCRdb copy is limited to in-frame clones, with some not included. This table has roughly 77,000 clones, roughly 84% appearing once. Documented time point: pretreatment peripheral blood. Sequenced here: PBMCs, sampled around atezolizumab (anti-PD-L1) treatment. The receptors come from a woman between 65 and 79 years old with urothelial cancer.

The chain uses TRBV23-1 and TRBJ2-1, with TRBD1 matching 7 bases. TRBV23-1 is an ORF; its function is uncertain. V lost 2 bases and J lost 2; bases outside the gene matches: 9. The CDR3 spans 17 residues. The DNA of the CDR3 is TGCGCCAGCAGTCAAAGGCAGGGACAGCGGACCTACAATGAGCAGTTCTTC. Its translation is CASSQRQGQRTYNEQFF.

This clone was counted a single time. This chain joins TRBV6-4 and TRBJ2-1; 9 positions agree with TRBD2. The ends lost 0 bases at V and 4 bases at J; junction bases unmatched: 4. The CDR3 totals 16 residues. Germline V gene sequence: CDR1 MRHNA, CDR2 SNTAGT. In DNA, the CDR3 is TGTGCCAGCAGTGACTCTGAGGCGGGAGGGTACAATGAGCAGTTCTTC. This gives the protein CASSDSEAGGYNEQFF.

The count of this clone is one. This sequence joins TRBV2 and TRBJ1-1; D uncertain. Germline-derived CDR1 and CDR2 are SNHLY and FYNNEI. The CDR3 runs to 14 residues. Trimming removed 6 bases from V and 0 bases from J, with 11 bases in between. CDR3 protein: CASRGTVMNTEAFF. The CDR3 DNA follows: TGTGCCAGCAGGGGTACAGTAATGAACACTGAAGCTTTCTTT.

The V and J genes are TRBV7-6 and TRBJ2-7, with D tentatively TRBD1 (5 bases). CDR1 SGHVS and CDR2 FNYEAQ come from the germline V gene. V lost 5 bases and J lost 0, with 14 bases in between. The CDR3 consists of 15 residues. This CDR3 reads CASSQGPDSSYEQYF. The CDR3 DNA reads TGTGCCAGCAGCCAAGGGCCCGACAGCTCCTACGAGCAGTACTTC.

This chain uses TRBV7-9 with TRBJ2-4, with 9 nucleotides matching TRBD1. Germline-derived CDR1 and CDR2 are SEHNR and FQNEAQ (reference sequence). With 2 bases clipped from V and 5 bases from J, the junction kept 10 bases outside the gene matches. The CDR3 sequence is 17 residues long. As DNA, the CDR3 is TGTGCCAGCAGCTTACCGCACAGGGGGCGCGCGGAAAACATTCAGTACTTC. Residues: CASSLPHRGRAENIQYF. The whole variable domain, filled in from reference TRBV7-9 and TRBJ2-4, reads DTGVSQNPRHKITKRGQNVTFRCDPISEHNRLYWYRQTLGQGPEFLTYFQNEAQLEKSRLLSDRFSAERPKGSFSTLEIQRTEQGDSAMYLCASSLPHRGRAENIQYFGAGTRLSVL.

CDR3: CSVDTGTGDEQYF. Written as DNA, the CDR3 is TGCAGCGTTGACACGGGGACAGGGGACGAGCAGTACTTC. V is TRBV29-1 and J is TRBJ2-7; TRBD1 aligns across 10 bases. Looked up from germline, CDR1 is SQVTM and CDR2 is ANQGSEA. This CDR3 is 13 amino acids long. The trim removed 3 bases at V and 5 bases at J, leaving 4 bases unmatched.

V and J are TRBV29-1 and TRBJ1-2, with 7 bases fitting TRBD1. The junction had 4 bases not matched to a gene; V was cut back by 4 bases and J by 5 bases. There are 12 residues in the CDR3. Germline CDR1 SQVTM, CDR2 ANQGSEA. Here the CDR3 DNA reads TGCAGCGTTGGGGAACAGGGGTATGGCTACACCTTC. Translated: CSVGEQGYGYTF.

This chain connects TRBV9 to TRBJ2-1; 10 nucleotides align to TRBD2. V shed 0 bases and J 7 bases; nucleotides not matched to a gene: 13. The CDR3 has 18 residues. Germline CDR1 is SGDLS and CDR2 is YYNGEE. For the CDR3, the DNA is TGTGCCAGCAGCGTAGGGCCACCTGGACTAGCGGAGCTAAATGAGCAGTTCTTC. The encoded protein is CASSVGPPGLAELNEQFF.

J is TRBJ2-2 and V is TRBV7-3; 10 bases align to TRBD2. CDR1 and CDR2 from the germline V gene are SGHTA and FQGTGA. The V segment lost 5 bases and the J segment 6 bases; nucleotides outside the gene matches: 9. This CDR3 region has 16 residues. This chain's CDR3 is CASSTQREGGAGELFF. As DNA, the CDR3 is TGTGCCAGCAGCACCCAGCGGGAGGGGGGCGCCGGGGAGCTGTTTTTT.